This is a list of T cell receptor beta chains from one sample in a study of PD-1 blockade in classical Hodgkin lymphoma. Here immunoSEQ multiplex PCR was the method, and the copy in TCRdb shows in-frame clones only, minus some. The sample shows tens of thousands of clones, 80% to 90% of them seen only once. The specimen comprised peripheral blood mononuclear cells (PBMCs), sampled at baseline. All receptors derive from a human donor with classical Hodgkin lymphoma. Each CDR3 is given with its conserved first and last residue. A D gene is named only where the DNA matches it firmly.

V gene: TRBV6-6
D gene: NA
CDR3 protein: CAIRTGLSSYEQYF

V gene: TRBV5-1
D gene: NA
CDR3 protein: CASRVEGRGDYNEQFF

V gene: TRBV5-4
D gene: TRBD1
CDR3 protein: CASSLDLGTGYEQYF

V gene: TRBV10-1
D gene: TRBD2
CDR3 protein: CASSPPGGGPYNEQFF

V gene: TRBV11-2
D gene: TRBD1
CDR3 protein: CASSLVFPQGNGYTF

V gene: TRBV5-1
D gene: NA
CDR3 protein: CASTGRAGTSYGYTF

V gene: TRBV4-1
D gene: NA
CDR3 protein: CASSLHTWKDTQYF

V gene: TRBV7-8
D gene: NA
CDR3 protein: CASSGTPDSPLHF

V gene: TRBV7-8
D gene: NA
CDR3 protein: CASSSPWENIQYF

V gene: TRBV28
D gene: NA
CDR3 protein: CASSSPATGTDTQYF

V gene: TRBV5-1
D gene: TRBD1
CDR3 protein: CASGGQGNTEAFF

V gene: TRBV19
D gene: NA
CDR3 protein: CASSSQGRTVSNQPQHF

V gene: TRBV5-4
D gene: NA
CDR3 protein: CASSLVGNYGYTF

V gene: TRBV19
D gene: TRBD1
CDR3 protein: CASSDRDRGNYEQYF

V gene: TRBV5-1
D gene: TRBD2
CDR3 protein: CASSSIGRRGGRDTQYF

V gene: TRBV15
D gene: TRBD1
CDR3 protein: CATSLTRTGVNQPQHF

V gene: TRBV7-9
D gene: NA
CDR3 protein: CASSPGQYEQYF

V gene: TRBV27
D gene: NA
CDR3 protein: CASSRSGGNTEAFF

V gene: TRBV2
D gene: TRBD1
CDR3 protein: CASRGGGGLNNGYTF

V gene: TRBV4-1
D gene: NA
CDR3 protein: CASSQGGLTSNQPQHF

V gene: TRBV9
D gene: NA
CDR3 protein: CASSVGRGRQETQYF

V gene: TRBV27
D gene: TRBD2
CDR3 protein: CASSLSTGGHEQFF

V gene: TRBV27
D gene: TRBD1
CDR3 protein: CASSSIGDREDGYTF

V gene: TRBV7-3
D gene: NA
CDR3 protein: CASSPYGESTDTQYF

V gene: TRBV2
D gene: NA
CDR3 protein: CASSVQGNSGNTIYF

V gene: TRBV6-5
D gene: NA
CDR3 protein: CASRWTHGYTF

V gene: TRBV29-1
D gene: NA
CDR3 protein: CSAPRSSYNEQFF

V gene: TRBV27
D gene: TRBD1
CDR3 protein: CASSSPGQTQVRGYTF

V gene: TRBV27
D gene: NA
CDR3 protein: CASSLSTGARNTEAFF

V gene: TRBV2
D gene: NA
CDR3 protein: CASRELPGQPQHF

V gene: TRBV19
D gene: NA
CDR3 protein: CASSVATVAFF

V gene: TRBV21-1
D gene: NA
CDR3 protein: CASSKTLWTRNPIRTGGNQPQHF

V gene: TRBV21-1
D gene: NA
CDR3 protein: CASSKVQGEYTDTQYF

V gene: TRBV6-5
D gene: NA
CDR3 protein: CASSYGGAPYEQYF

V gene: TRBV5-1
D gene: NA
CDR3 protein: CASSLELQARRGTEAFF

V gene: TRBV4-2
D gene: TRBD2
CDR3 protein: CASSQDFQRGGQETQYF

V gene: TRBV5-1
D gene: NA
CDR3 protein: CASSLVSGSQETQYF

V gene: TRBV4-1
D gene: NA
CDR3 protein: CASSHEPGSSYEQYF

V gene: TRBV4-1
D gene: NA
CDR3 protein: CASSQDNWNYRTYEQYF

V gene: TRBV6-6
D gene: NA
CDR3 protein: CASSYNGLTSAEQFF

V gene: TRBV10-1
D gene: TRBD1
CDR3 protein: CASSEGPGQGFTGELFF

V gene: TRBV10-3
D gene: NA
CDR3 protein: CAIRVDTSTGELFF

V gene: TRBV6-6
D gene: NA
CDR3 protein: CATERDNEQFF

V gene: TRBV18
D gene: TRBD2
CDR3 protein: CASSGAREGFNEQFF

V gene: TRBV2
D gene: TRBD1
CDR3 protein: CARTATGGPPLHF

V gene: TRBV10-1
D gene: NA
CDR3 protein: CASSAGNEQFF

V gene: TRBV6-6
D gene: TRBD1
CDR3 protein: CASTLRTGSYNSPLHF

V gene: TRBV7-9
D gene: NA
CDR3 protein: CASSPGREQFF

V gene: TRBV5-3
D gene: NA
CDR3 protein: CARSGLSGTGELFF

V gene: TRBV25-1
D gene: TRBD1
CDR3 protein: CASSDRGTTDTQYF

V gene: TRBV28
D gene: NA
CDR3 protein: CASSRPLRGLDGYTF

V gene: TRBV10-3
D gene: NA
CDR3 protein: CAIKERAETNYGYTF

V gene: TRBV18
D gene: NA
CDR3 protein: CASSPWVLQSNTEAFF

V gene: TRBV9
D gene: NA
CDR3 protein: CASSDRPFGEQYF

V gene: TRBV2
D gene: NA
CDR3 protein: CASSEYEKLFF